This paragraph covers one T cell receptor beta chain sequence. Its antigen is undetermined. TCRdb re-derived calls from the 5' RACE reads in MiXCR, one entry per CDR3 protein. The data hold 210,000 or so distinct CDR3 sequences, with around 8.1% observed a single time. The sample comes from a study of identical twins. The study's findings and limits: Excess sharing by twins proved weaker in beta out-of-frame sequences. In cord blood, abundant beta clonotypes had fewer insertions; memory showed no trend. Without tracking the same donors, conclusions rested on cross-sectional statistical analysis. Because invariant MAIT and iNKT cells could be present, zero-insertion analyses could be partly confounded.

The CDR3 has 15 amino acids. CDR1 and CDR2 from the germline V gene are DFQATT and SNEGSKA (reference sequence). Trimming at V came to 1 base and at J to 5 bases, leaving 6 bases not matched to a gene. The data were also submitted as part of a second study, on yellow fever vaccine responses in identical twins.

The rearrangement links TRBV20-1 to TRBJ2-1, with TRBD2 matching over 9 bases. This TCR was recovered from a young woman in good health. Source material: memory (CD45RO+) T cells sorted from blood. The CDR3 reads CSARGELAGHNEQFF. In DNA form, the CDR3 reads TGCAGTGCTAGAGGGGAGCTAGCGGGACACAATGAGCAGTTCTTC.